This T cell receptor (beta chain) was recovered during a study of human T cells and chemical hapten exposure. This CDR3 is 17 amino acids long. CDR1 MGHRA and CDR2 YSYEKL come from the germline V gene. With 4 bases removed from V and 0 bases from J, the gap between germline ends came to 15 bases. Time point indicated: pre-sensitization, week 0. The treatment is: therapeutic diphenylcyclopropenone sensitization with weekly scalp DPC. Only after blood had been drawn was each patch test applied. Sequencing started from total RNA isolated from unfractionated whole blood. TCRdb re-called the RACE reads through MiXCR, storing one row per CDR3 protein. The sample carries 240,000 or so distinct CDR3 sequences, about 8.1% recorded once.

The sample consisted of whole blood, taken in connection with sensitization to the hapten diphenylcyclopropenone (DPC). This TCR derives from a woman aged 35 to 49 with alopecia areata. Some clones in this sample may be carry-over from other donors' samples. This rearrangement joins TRBV4-1 to TRBJ1-4; D possibly corresponds to TRBD1 (5 bases). The CDR3 is CASSRGPGVSTNEKLFF. The CDR3 nucleotides read TGCGCCAGCAGCCGCGGCCCGGGGGTTTCAACTAATGAAAAACTGTTTTTT.